Each of the 10 T cell receptor beta chains below was sequenced from the same sample in a study of cytomegalovirus exposure and HLA in healthy donors (dated by TCRdb to the late 2010s). The library relied on the immunoSEQ multiplex PCR assay. TCRdb holds this immuneACCESS table with in-frame rearrangements only. Some clones are missing; in checked studies, unresolved V genes explain under half, and the rest has no known cause. This sample has approximately 200,000 clones in its table, and 80% to 90% of those were observed once. 13% of the sample rests with the top ten. Material for sequencing was PBMCs. The receptors stem from a woman younger than 45 in good health and CMV-seropositive.

Points on this clone: Sequence at one end of the junction differs from germline and may be a read error. The chain employs TRBV7-7 and TRBJ2-1; TRBD2 aligns across 13 bases. There are 15 residues in the CDR3. Germline V gene lookup returns CDR1 SSHAT and CDR2 FNYEAQ (reference sequence). In DNA, the CDR3 is TGTGCTAGCAGCTTCGGACTAGCGGGAGTGAATGAGCAGTTCTTC. Protein sequence: CASSFGLAGVNEQFF.

The chain combines TRBV6-5 with TRBJ1-3, with 7 bases lining up with TRBD1. CDR1 and CDR2 (germline): MNHEY, SVGAGI. With 0 bases clipped from V and 2 bases from J, the junction kept 4 bases outside the gene matches. The CDR3 sequence is 16 residues long. The CDR3 nucleotides are TGTGCCAGCAGTTACTCCAACACAGGGGCTGGAAACACCATATATTTT. It encodes CASSYSNTGAGNTIYF.

The J gene is TRBJ2-3, the V gene TRBV6-1, with D possibly TRBD2 on 6 matching bases. This CDR3 comprises 14 residues. CDR1 and CDR2 (germline): MNHNS, SASEGT. Trimming stripped 5 bases from V and 6 bases from J, with 15 bases between. The CDR3 region has the DNA TGTGCCAGCAGTCGGAGACTAGGAGGCGATACGCAGTATTTT. Protein sequence: CASSRRLGGDTQYF.

The V and J genes are TRBV6-5 and TRBJ1-1; TRBD1 is a possible D gene (5 bases). Trimming stripped 4 bases from V and 1 base from J, with 10 bases between. The V gene's germline CDR1 is MNHEY and CDR2 SVGAGI. This CDR3 spans 14 amino acids. CDR3 region: CASSFRVGNTEAFF. As DNA, the CDR3 is TGTGCCAGCAGTTTCAGGGTGGGGAACACTGAAGCTTTCTTT.

A single count supports this clone. The rearrangement links TRBV29-1 to TRBJ2-7; 8 bases line up with TRBD2. The ends lost 1 base at V and 0 bases at J; junction bases unmatched: 5. The CDR3 covers 15 residues. Germline V gene data show CDR1 as SQVTM and CDR2 as ANQGSEA. Here the CDR3 reads CSVEVVREASYEQYF. CDR3 DNA sequence: TGCAGCGTTGAAGTAGTGCGGGAGGCCTCCTACGAGCAGTACTTC.

The chain links TRBV4-1 to TRBJ1-2; tentative D call: TRBD1 (5 bases). This CDR3 has 13 residues. CDR1 and CDR2 (germline): MGHRA, YSYEKL. Trimming left V 5 bases short and J 8 bases short, with 15 bases between. CDR3 sequence reads: CASSVGEGRGYTF. DNA of the CDR3: TGCGCCAGCAGCGTAGGGGAGGGTAGAGGCTACACCTTC.

The rearrangement uses TRBV29-1 and TRBJ1-1; D might be TRBD1 (5 bases). Looked up from germline, CDR1 is SQVTM and CDR2 is ANQGSEA. V lost 8 bases, J lost 1 base, and 14 bases lay in between. CDR3 length equals 13 residues. The CDR3 coding sequence is TGCAGCTTCAGCGGGCAGGGGAACACTGAAGCTTTCTTT. Translating it yields CSFSGQGNTEAFF.

The chain couples TRBV28 to TRBJ1-1; possibly TRBD1 for D (6 bases). The CDR3 loop spans 13 amino acids. The ends were cut back, 7 bases at V and 0 bases at J, with 9 bases in the middle. Germline loops: CDR1 MDHEN, CDR2 SYDVKM. CDR3 in amino acids: CASIGQLNTEAFF. The CDR3 DNA reads as TGTGCCAGCATAGGACAGTTGAACACTGAAGCTTTCTTT.

This rearrangement joins TRBV5-1 to TRBJ1-2; D not certain. Per germline, CDR1 SGHRS and CDR2 YFSETQ. This CDR3 has 13 amino acids. V was clipped by 2 bases and J by 8 bases, with 13 bases between them. The CDR3 loop reads CASSFGRKEGYTF. As DNA, the CDR3 is TGCGCCAGCAGCTTTGGAAGGAAGGAGGGCTACACCTTC.

The chain combines TRBV18 with TRBJ2-1, with TRBD1 as a possible D gene (5 bases). The CDR3 length is 14 residues. With 8 bases removed from V and 6 bases from J, the gap between germline ends came to 17 bases. Germline V lookup: CDR1 KGHSH, CDR2 LQKENI. The CDR3 sequence: CASRRTDNANEQFF. The CDR3 DNA sequence: TGTGCCAGCCGCCGAACGGACAACGCCAATGAGCAGTTCTTC.